This TCR beta chain comes out of a study of control samples from healthy donors and cancer patients. Method: immunoSEQ multiplex PCR; TCRdb's copy keeps in-frame clones and lacks some. The repertoire consists of 150,000 or so clones, with roughly 94% occurring once and the leading ten covering 13% to 15%. This clone was counted once. The sample was PBMCs. The receptor comes from a man aged 60 to 75 with colorectal cancer.

The CDR3 region has the DNA TGTGCCAGCAGCTTAGTTGTCACCGGGGACACTGAAGCTTTCTTT. Protein product: CASSLVVTGDTEAFF. The chain employs TRBV7-2 and TRBJ1-1; no clear D. The CDR3 extends over 15 amino acids. Trimming shortened V by 1 base and J by 3 bases, and 12 bases separated the two germline ends. Looked up from germline, CDR1 is SGHTA and CDR2 is FQGNSA.